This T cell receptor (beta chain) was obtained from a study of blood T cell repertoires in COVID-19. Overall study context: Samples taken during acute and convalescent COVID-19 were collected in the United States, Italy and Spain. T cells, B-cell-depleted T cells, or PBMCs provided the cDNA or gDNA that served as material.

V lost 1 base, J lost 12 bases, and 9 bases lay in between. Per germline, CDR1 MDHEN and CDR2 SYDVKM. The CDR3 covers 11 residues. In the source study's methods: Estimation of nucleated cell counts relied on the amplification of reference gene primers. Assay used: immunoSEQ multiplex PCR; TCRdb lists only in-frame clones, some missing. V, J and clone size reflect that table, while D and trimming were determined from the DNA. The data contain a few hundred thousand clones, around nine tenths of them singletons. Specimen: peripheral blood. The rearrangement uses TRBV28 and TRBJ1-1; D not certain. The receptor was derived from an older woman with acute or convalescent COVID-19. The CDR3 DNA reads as TGTGCCAGCAGTTTATTCCAGTCAACTTTCTTT. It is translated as CASSLFQSTFF. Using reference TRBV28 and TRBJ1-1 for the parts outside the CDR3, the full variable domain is DVKVTQSSRYLVKRTGEKVFLECVQDMDHENMFWYRQDPGLGLRLIYFSYDVKMKEKGDIPEGYSVSREKKERFSLILESASTNQTSMYLCASSLFQSTFFGQGTRLTVV.